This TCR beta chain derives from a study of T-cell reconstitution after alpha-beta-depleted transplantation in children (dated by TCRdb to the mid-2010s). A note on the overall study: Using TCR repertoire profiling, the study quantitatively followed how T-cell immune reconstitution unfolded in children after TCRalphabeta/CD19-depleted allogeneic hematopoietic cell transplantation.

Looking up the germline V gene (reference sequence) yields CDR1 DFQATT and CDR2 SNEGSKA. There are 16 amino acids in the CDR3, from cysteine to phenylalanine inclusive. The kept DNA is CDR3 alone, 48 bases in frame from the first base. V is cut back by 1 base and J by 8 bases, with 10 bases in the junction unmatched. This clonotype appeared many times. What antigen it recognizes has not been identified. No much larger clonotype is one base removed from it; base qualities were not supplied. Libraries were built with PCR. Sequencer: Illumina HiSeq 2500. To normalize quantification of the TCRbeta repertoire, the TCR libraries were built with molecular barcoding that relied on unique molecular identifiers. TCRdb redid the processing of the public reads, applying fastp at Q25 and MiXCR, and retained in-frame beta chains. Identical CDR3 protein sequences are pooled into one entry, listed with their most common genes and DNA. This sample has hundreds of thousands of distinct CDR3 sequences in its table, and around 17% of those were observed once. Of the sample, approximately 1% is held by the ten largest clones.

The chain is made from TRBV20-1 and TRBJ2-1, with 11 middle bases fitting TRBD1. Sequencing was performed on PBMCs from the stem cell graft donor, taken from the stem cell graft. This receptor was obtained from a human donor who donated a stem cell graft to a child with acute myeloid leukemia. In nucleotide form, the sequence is TGCAGTGCTAGAGCATACCGGGACAGGGGGTTTGATGAGCAGTTCTTC. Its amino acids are CSARAYRDRGFDEQFF.